Below, one T cell receptor beta chain is given with its context. Its target is unknown. PCR involved 60 Vbeta and 13 Jbeta primers. Authors' data handling: An analysis performed later counted 81 million or so unique TCR beta chains (approximately 12 million of them shared). Profiling relied on immunoSEQ multiplex PCR, and the TCRdb table lists in-frame clones only, not all of them. Clone size and the V and J calls come from that table; the DNA yielded D and trimming. The sample has 60,000 to 70,000 clones, 70% to 85% seen once. V was clipped by 4 bases and J by 11 bases, with 14 bases between them. The germline V gene has CDR1 MGHDK and CDR2 SYGVNS. The CDR3 has 12 residues. This sample was taken from a study of cytomegalovirus exposure and HLA in healthy donors. Study outcomes and limitations: Sequencing likely produced, as an artifact, a cluster of highly shared sequence variants. Cytomegalovirus association was listed for 150 or so TCR beta chains. Evidence from a later analysis indicated that most CMV-associated TCR beta chains looked HLA-restricted.

The TCR comes from a man between 60 and 70 years old in good health and CMV-seropositive. The rearrangement links TRBV25-1 to TRBJ2-5; tentatively, D is TRBD1 (5 bases). The sequencing input was PBMCs. CDR3 nucleotides: TGTGCCAGCAGTGGGCAAGACAGAAAGCAGTACTTC. Translation: CASSGQDRKQYF. Based on the CDR3 plus reference TRBV25-1 and TRBJ2-5, the full variable domain is EADIYQTPRYLVIGTGKKITLECSQTMGHDKMYWYQQDPGMELHLIHYSYGVNSTEKGDLSSESTVSRIRTEHFPLTLESARPSHTSQYLCASSGQDRKQYFGPGTRLLVL.